This entry lists 12 T cell receptor beta chains sequenced from one sample in a study of preoperative IRX-2 immunotherapy in early breast cancer. Here immunoSEQ multiplex PCR was the method, and the copy in TCRdb shows in-frame clones only, minus some. The sample consists of about 33,000 clones, just under 90% of them appearing once. As for treatment: preoperative locoregional IRX-2 cytokine immunotherapy. This specimen was tumor tissue, taken after IRX-2 immunotherapy. The receptors come from a human donor with breast cancer.

The rearrangement uses TRBV6-8 and TRBJ2-7; D unresolved. This CDR3 region has 13 residues. Germline CDR1 reads MNHGY; CDR2 reads SAAAGT. V was cut by 1 base and J by 2 bases, with 6 bases left in between. CDR3 sequence reads: CASSYYIAYEQYV. CDR3 nucleotides: TGTGCCAGCAGTTACTACATAGCCTACGAGCAGTACGTC.

The chain recombines TRBV11-3 with TRBJ2-1; 8 nucleotides agree with TRBD1. This CDR3 region has 15 residues. Losses at the gene ends were 4 bases for V and 6 bases for J; bases not matched to a gene: 8. Germline CDR1 reads SGHNT; CDR2 reads YENEEA. The CDR3 loop is CASSSDRALRNEQFF. The CDR3 DNA reads as TGTGCCAGCAGCTCGGACAGGGCTCTACGCAATGAGCAGTTCTTC.

The rearrangement uses TRBV18 and TRBJ1-1; unclear D gene. Per the germline V gene, CDR1 is KGHSH and CDR2 is LQKENI. CDR3 length equals 13 residues. Trimming cost V 5 bases and J 3 bases, with 10 bases left between them. CDR3 region: CASSSTADTEAFF. CDR3 DNA sequence: TGTGCCAGCTCATCCACGGCTGACACTGAAGCTTTCTTT.

The gene calls are TRBV11-3 and TRBJ2-5; 7 nucleotides align to TRBD1. CDR3 size: 14 residues. Germline-derived CDR1 and CDR2 are SGHNT and YENEEA. Unmatched junction bases numbered 6, after V lost 6 bases and J lost 2 bases. The CDR3 coding sequence is TGTGCCAGCAGTACGACAGGGCCACAAGAGACCCAGTACTTC. Translated, it gives CASSTTGPQETQYF.

The rearrangement joins TRBV4-1 to TRBJ1-6; tentative D call: TRBD1 (5 bases). Trimming removed 2 bases from V and 10 bases from J, with 9 bases in between. The CDR3 sequence is 13 residues long. Germline lookup yields CDR1 MGHRA and CDR2 YSYEKL. The CDR3 region is CASSQPRASPLHF. For the CDR3, the DNA is TGCGCCAGCAGCCAACCCAGGGCGTCACCCCTCCACTTT.

With respect to this clone: One end of the junction fails to match germline, which may point to a read error. The chain uses TRBV6-8 and TRBJ1-2, with D tentatively TRBD1 (5 bases). The length of the CDR3 is 13 residues. The germline CDR1 and CDR2 sequences are MNHGY and SAAAGT. CDR3 region: CAISGEGRYGYTF. The DNA for the CDR3 is TGTGCCATCAGTGGCGAGGGACGGTATGGCTACACCTTC.

This clone was seen just once. V usage is TRBV6-1 and J usage is TRBJ2-1; D may be TRBD1 (6 bases). The germline gives CDR1 MNHNS, CDR2 SASEGT. V shed 1 base and J shed 7 bases, with 17 bases lying between them. The CDR3 has 16 residues. CDR3 nucleotides: TGTGCCAGCAGTGAAGGTTGGGCAGGGGCCGAGAATGAGCAGTTCTTC. Amino acid sequence: CASSEGWAGAENEQFF.

This chain uses TRBV6-8 with TRBJ1-1; the match to TRBD1 covers 7 bases. The germline V gene has CDR1 MNHGY and CDR2 SAAAGT. There are 16 residues in the CDR3. The V segment lost 6 bases and the J segment 3 bases; nucleotides outside the gene matches: 13. CDR3 in amino acids: CASSARSGGSYTEAFF. As DNA, the CDR3 is TGTGCCAGCAGCGCCAGATCAGGGGGATCTTACACTGAAGCTTTCTTT.

The CDR3 protein is CASSQTSGGTGELFF. The CDR3 DNA reads as TGTGCCAGCAGTCAAACTAGCGGGGGTACCGGGGAGCTGTTTTTT. The rearrangement uses TRBV6-8 and TRBJ2-2; 11 bases align to TRBD2. V was clipped by 5 bases and J by 5 bases; unmatched bases: 4. There are 15 residues in the CDR3. CDR1 and CDR2 from the germline V gene are MNHGY and SAAAGT.

J is TRBJ1-1 and V is TRBV11-3, with D possibly being TRBD1 (5 bases). V lost 3 bases, J lost 7 bases, and 15 bases lay in between. This CDR3 region has 14 residues. Per germline, CDR1 SGHNT and CDR2 YENEEA. The CDR3 loop reads CASSLLGPTGEAFF. The CDR3 coding sequence is TGTGCCAGCAGCTTGCTGGGGCCGACGGGTGAAGCTTTCTTT.

The rearrangement joins TRBV11-3 to TRBJ1-1; 7 bases fit TRBD1. The CDR3 extends over 15 amino acids. Germline V gene lookup returns CDR1 SGHNT and CDR2 YENEEA. The V segment lost 5 bases and the J segment 7 bases; nucleotides outside the gene matches: 13. The CDR3 protein is CASSLFGLRDSEAFF. CDR3 coding DNA: TGTGCCAGCAGCCTATTCGGACTCCGGGACAGTGAAGCTTTCTTT.

CDR3 sequence (DNA): TGTGCCAGTAGTATTATCAGGGGCAGAGGTGAAGCTTTCTTT. Its protein is CASSIIRGRGEAFF. This rearrangement joins TRBV19 to TRBJ1-1, with D possibly being TRBD1 (6 bases). Germline lookup yields CDR1 LNHDA and CDR2 SQIVND (reference sequence). The CDR3 extends over 14 amino acids. V lost 3 bases and J 7 bases, leaving 15 bases between the germline ends. Supplemented by reference TRBV19 and TRBJ1-1, the full variable domain reads DGGITQSPKYLFRKEGQNVTLSCEQNLNHDAMYWYRQDPGQGLRLIYYSQIVNDFQKGDIAEGYSVSREKKESFPLTVTSAQKNPTAFYLCASSIIRGRGEAFFGQGTRLTVV.